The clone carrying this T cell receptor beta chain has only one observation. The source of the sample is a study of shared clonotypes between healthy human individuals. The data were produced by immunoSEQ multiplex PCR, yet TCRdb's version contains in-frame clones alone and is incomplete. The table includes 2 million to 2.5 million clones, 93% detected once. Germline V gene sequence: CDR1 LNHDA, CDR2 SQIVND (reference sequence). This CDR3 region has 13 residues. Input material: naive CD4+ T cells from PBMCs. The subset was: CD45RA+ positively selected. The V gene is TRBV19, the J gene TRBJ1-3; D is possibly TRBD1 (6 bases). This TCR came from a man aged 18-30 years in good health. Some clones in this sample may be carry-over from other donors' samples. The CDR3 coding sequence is TGTGTCACACAGGGAGGTAACGGAAACACCATATATTTT. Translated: CVTQGGNGNTIYF.